The next 20 T cell receptor beta chains were all read from a single sample in a study of tissue T cells after allogeneic stem cell transplantation. The repertoire was sequenced with immunoSEQ multiplex PCR; TCRdb's copy has only in-frame clones and lacks some. The sample gives about 21,000 clones, approximately 69% of which show up once; under 0.5% is in the top ten. The specimen was blood. These receptors originate from a female BALB/c mouse in good health. MHC haplotype of the mouse line: H2-d.

Notes on this clone: Any gene name here is a mouse gene name. The CDR3 end is not reached by the read, which stops 1 residue before it; the germline J gene fills it in. The V gene is TRBV5, the J gene TRBJ2-3; 8 positions agree with TRBD1. Germline CDR1 reads LGHNA; CDR2 reads YNLKQL (reference sequence). CDR3 length: 17 amino acids. V gave up 0 bases and J gave up 0 bases; unmatched junction bases: 5. The covered CDR3 bases are TGTGCCAGCAGCCAAGATAGGGGGACAGGTAGTGCAGAAACGCTGTAT. Protein: CASSQDRGTGSAETLY. The whole CDR3 protein is CASSQDRGTGSAETLYF.

As regards this clone: The gene symbols are mouse symbols. Read data end 1 residue before the CDR3 end; the end is taken from the germline J gene. The J gene is TRBJ2-5, the V gene TRBV3; 8 bases agree with TRBD2. CDR3 length: 13 amino acids. Trimming at V came to 5 bases and at J to 3 bases, leaving 1 base not matched to a gene. Germline V gene lookup returns CDR1 SNHLY and CDR2 FYNGKV (reference sequence). The CDR3 region is CASSRDWQDTQYF. CDR3 bases read: TGTGCCAGCAGCCGGGACTGGCAAGACACCCAGTAC.

Points on this clone: These gene names are mouse names. The read terminates 1 residue before the CDR3 end, so the remaining end is supplied by the germline J gene. The chain uses TRBV5 and TRBJ1-3; 7 bases fit TRBD1. The V gene's germline CDR1 is LGHNA and CDR2 YNLKQL (reference sequence). CDR3 size: 15 residues. V shed 0 bases, J shed 2 bases, and the junction held 1 base outside the gene matches. The part of the CDR3 DNA that was read is TGTGCCAGCAGCCAAGATGACAGGGCTGGAAATACGCTCTAT. Amino acid sequence: CASSQDDRAGNTLY. The CDR3 as a whole reads CASSQDDRAGNTLYF.

For this clone: Gene names refer to mouse genes. The read ends 1 residue before the CDR3 terminus; that terminus is restored from the germline J gene. The chain uses TRBV13-1 and TRBJ2-1, with TRBD1 matching 10 bases. Germline values: CDR1 NSHNY, CDR2 SYGAGN. J gave up 3 bases and V 1 base, and 4 bases lay outside the gene matches. The CDR3 extends over 16 amino acids. The CDR3 region is CASSDLRDRGYAEQFF. CDR3 DNA (partial): TGTGCCAGCAGTGATCTGAGGGACAGGGGCTATGCTGAGCAGTTC.

As concerns this clone: Mouse gene names apply. The CDR3 reads CASGDPVSQNTLYF. The sequenced CDR3 bases are TGTGCCAGCGGTGACCCAGTCAGTCAAAACACCTTGTAC. The chain couples TRBV13-2 to TRBJ2-4, with D uncertain. Sequencing ends 1 residue short of the CDR3 end; the germline J gene provides the rest. Deletions cut 2 bases from V and 0 bases from J, with 7 bases between. This CDR3 comprises 14 residues. CDR1 NNHNN and CDR2 SYGAGS come from the germline V gene (reference sequence).

Points on this clone: The gene symbols are mouse symbols. The read ends 1 residue shy of where the CDR3 ends; the end is completed using the germline J gene. The chain combines TRBV17 with TRBJ1-6, with a possible D match to TRBD1 (5 bases). TRBJ1-6 is known as an ORF, though its function is uncertain. The CDR3 runs to 13 residues. V was clipped by 3 bases and J by 7 bases, with 7 bases between them. The germline V gene has CDR1 MNHDT and CDR2 YYDKIL. The CDR3 DNA, read in part, is TGTGCTAGCAGTAGGGAGGGGAATTCGCCCCTCTAC. Encoded protein: CASSREGNSPLY. The whole CDR3 protein is CASSREGNSPLYF.

As concerns this clone: Gene names and germline refer to mouse. The read is 1 residue too short to cover the CDR3 end, so that end is filled in from the germline J gene. The chain has TRBV19 and TRBJ1-4; D possibly corresponds to TRBD1 (6 bases). The CDR3 sequence is 15 residues long. CDR1 is FNHDT and CDR2 is SITEND in the germline V gene (reference sequence). V shed 0 bases and J shed 2 bases, with 8 bases lying between them. CDR3 protein: CASSIGQGSNERLFF. The sequenced part of the CDR3 DNA is TGTGCCAGCAGTATAGGTCAGGGGTCCAACGAAAGATTATTT.

Comments on this clone: The listed genes are named as in mouse. The CDR3 extends 1 residue past the end of the read, so its final part is completed from the germline J gene. The V gene is TRBV2, the J gene TRBJ1-2; no clear D gene. Germline CDR1 reads LGHNA; CDR2 reads YSYQKL. The germline V and J ends were trimmed by 0 bases and 1 base, with 6 bases remaining between them. The CDR3 length is 14 residues. This CDR3 is CASSQDHVNSDYTF. CDR3 DNA, as far as it was read: TGTGCCAGCAGCCAAGATCACGTAAACTCCGACTACACC.

About this clone itself: The germline and genes are mouse ones. Sequencing ends 1 residue short of the CDR3 end; the germline J gene provides the rest. This same CDR3 is encoded by further DNA sequences in the sample. This chain connects TRBV5 to TRBJ2-4; 7 nucleotides match TRBD2. The CDR3 sequence is 14 residues long. Trimming took 0 bases from V and 3 from J; bases not matched to a gene: 0. The V gene's germline CDR1 is LGHNA and CDR2 YNLKQL (reference sequence). The part of the CDR3 DNA that was read is TGTGCCAGCAGCCAAGAGGGGGGGCAAAACACCTTGTAC. This translates into CASSQEGGQNTLY. The whole CDR3 reads CASSQEGGQNTLYF.

A remark on this clone: The gene names here belong to mouse. The CDR3 extends 1 residue past the end of the read, so its final part is completed from the germline J gene. This rearrangement joins TRBV5 to TRBJ2-5; 7 bases are shared with TRBD1. V gave up 4 bases and J gave up 2 bases; unmatched junction bases: 3. This CDR3 contains 14 residues. Germline values: CDR1 LGHNA, CDR2 YNLKQL (reference sequence). CDR3 loop: CASSLRQGQDTQYF. CDR3 DNA, as far as it was read: TGTGCCAGCAGCCTCCGACAGGGCCAAGACACCCAGTAC.

Notes on this clone: All gene names here are mouse names. The DNA ends 1 residue before the CDR3 does, and the rest of the CDR3 is filled in from the germline J gene. This chain links TRBV20 with TRBJ1-4; no clear D. The CDR3 runs to 11 residues. Looked up from germline, CDR1 is GFQATS and CDR2 is STVNSAI. The V gene lost 6 bases and the J gene lost 4 bases, with 6 bases spanning the gap. Incomplete CDR3 DNA: TGTGGTGCAAACAGCAACGAAAGATTATTT. Residues: CGANSNERLF. The whole CDR3 region reads CGANSNERLFF.

As for this clone: The genes and germline here are from mouse. The read terminates 1 residue ahead of where the CDR3 ends, so the germline J gene completes it. The chain recombines TRBV5 with TRBJ1-1; TRBD1 might be the D (6 bases). This CDR3 has 14 amino acids. The germline V and J ends were trimmed by 1 base and 0 bases, with 6 bases remaining between them. From germline, CDR1 is LGHNA and CDR2 YNLKQL (reference sequence). The DNA read from the CDR3 is TGTGCCAGCAGCCAAGGACAGGCAAACACAGAAGTCTTC. Amino acid sequence: CASSQGQANTEVF. The CDR3 in its entirety is CASSQGQANTEVFF.

About this clone itself: Mouse gene names and germline throughout. The read ends 1 residue early relative to the CDR3; the germline J gene fills the gap. The chain uses TRBV20 and TRBJ2-3; 9 bases match TRBD1. V shed 0 bases, J shed 0 bases, and the junction held 1 base outside the gene matches. Germline CDR1 GFQATS, CDR2 STVNSAI. CDR3 length: 15 amino acids. The CDR3 DNA, read in part, is TGTGGTGCTAGGGAACAGGGGGCTAGTGCAGAAACGCTGTAT. This gives the protein CGAREQGASAETLY. The whole CDR3 region reads CGAREQGASAETLYF.

Details on this clone: Germline and genes: mouse. Read coverage stops 1 residue before the CDR3 terminus; the germline J gene supplies the remainder. The rearrangement joins TRBV29 to TRBJ1-4; D may be TRBD1 (6 bases). CDR1 is MSHET, CDR2 SYDVDS, per germline. The CDR3 has 14 residues. Trimming took 3 bases from V and 5 from J, leaving 10 bases between them. Incomplete CDR3 DNA: TGTGCTAGCAGTTTTGGGACAAAAAACGAAAGATTATTT. Translation gives CASSFGTKNERLF. The CDR3 in its entirety is CASSFGTKNERLFF.

This clone was seen a handful of times. Gene names are mouse gene names. Read sequence stops 1 residue before the CDR3 end, and the germline J gene provides the missing end. The genes are TRBV1 and TRBJ1-4, with 7 bases that match TRBD1. The CDR3 has 13 residues. V dropped 4 bases and J dropped 6; count of bases not matched to a gene: 2. Germline values: CDR1 NSQYPW, CDR2 LRSPGD (reference sequence). The DNA read from the CDR3 is TGCACCTGCAGTGGACAGGGACACGAAAGATTATTT. It is translated as CTCSGQGHERLF. The CDR3 as a whole reads CTCSGQGHERLFF.

About this clone: Genes and germline are mouse. The CDR3 is cut off 1 residue early in the read; its end comes from the germline J gene. The chain recombines TRBV13-2 with TRBJ1-1; 7 nucleotides agree with TRBD1. Germline V gives CDR1 NNHNN, CDR2 SYGAGS (reference sequence). The V gene end was trimmed by 0 bases and the J gene end by 8 bases; junction bases not matched to a gene: 4. The CDR3 has 13 amino acids. The CDR3 protein is CASGDAGGLEVFF. Incomplete CDR3 DNA: TGTGCCAGCGGTGATGCAGGGGGGCTCGAAGTCTTC.

About this clone: The germline and genes are mouse ones. The CDR3 protein is CGARDGGNERLFF. CDR3 DNA, as far as it was read: TGTGGTGCTAGGGATGGCGGCAACGAAAGATTATTT. The rearrangement links TRBV20 to TRBJ1-4; D unresolved. The read ends 1 residue shy of where the CDR3 ends; the end is completed using the germline J gene. From germline, CDR1 is GFQATS and CDR2 STVNSAI. This CDR3 is 13 amino acids long. The V end was cut by 0 bases, the J end by 4 bases, with 6 bases between.

A remark on this clone: Any gene name here is a mouse gene name. The sequenced part of the CDR3 DNA is TGTGCCAGCAGTATGAGGGTGGAACAGTAC. This sequence encodes CASSMRVEQY. In full, the CDR3 reads CASSMRVEQYF. J is TRBJ2-7 and V is TRBV19; D not resolved. The CDR3 end is not reached by the read, which stops 1 residue before it; the germline J gene fills it in. CDR1 and CDR2 from the germline V gene are FNHDT and SITEND (reference sequence). This CDR3 has 11 amino acids. Trimming shortened V by 2 bases and J by 7 bases, and 7 bases separated the two germline ends.

As regards this clone: Mouse gene names and germline throughout. The CDR3 extends 1 residue past the end of the read, so its final part is completed from the germline J gene. The chain links TRBV20 to TRBJ1-5, with D possibly matching TRBD1 (5 bases). The CDR3 loop spans 12 amino acids. Germline V lookup: CDR1 GFQATS, CDR2 STVNSAI. V shed 0 bases and J shed 5 bases, with 5 bases lying between them. This CDR3 is CGAREGDQAPLF. The part of the CDR3 DNA that was read is TGTGGTGCTAGGGAGGGGGACCAGGCTCCGCTT.

With respect to this clone: The genes and germline here are from mouse. The CDR3 goes on 1 residue after the read ends, and that part is filled in from the germline J gene. The genes are TRBV19 and TRBJ2-7; D is unresolved. Trimming took 4 bases from V and 4 from J, leaving 6 bases between them. This CDR3 spans 11 amino acids. Germline-derived CDR1 and CDR2 are FNHDT and SITEND (reference sequence). The CDR3 spells CASSAEYEQYF. The covered CDR3 bases are TGTGCCAGCAGTGCAGAATATGAACAGTAC. Based on the CDR3 plus reference TRBV19 and TRBJ2-7, the full variable domain is GGIITQTPKFLIGQEGQKLTLKCQQNFNHDTMYWYRQDSGKGLRLIYYSITENDLQKGDLSEGYDASREKKSSFSLTVTSAQKNEMAVFLCASSAEYEQYFGPGTRLTVL.